Included here is one T cell receptor (beta chain) sequence, with context. No antigen is known for it. The same CDR3 is also encoded by other DNA sequences in this sample. This record comes from a study of cytomegalovirus exposure and HLA in healthy donors. The CDR3 is 12 residues long. The germline V gene encodes CDR1 MDHEN and CDR2 SYDVKM. Trimming removed 5 bases from V and 1 base from J, with 5 bases in between. Sequencing used immunoSEQ multiplex PCR; TCRdb keeps in-frame clones, though not all of them. The sample lists approximately 280,000 clones, 70% to 90% seen once, with around 0.92% in the top ten. General study points: According to reports, the classifier identified cytomegalovirus status with high specificity and sensitivity.

The TCR was taken from a woman aged 18-29 years in good health and CMV-seronegative. The sample comprised PBMCs. The chain carries TRBV28 and TRBJ1-2; D might be TRBD1 (5 bases). In DNA form, the CDR3 reads TGTGCCAGCAGTAGGGGTAACTATGGCTACACCTTC. Encoded protein: CASSRGNYGYTF.